The 19 T cell receptor beta chains below come from one sample, sequenced in a study of blood T cell repertoires in COVID-19. Profiled with immunoSEQ multiplex PCR; TCRdb holds only in-frame clones, not every one. Here the sample spans about 160,000 clones, approximately 88% being singletons. Source material: peripheral blood. These receptors all come from an elderly woman with active or convalescent COVID-19.

The chain employs TRBV6-2 or TRBV6-3 and TRBJ1-2; 7 positions match TRBD1. Looked up from germline, CDR1 is MNHEY and CDR2 is SVGEGT. The CDR3 contains 12 residues. V gave up 5 bases and J gave up 12 bases; unmatched junction bases: 9. The CDR3 DNA sequence: TGTGCCAGCAGTCCCGACAGGGTTGTGCACACCTTC. It is translated as CASSPDRVVHTF.

This clone has a handful of counts. Other DNA sequences in the same sample also yield this CDR3. V is TRBV27 and J is TRBJ2-5; D might be TRBD1 (5 bases). Germline V gives CDR1 MNHEY, CDR2 SMNVEV (reference sequence). V was pared by 0 bases and J by 5 bases, with 10 bases between. The CDR3 is 14 residues long. The CDR3 nucleotides are TGTGCCAGCAGTTTATCAAGGGGTAGGGAGACCCAGTACTTC. Its translation is CASSLSRGRETQYF.

The chain joins TRBV14 to TRBJ2-7, with a tentative D call TRBD2 (5 bases). Germline CDR1 and CDR2: SGHDN and FVKESK. Trimming removed 0 bases from V and 2 bases from J, with 8 bases in between. The CDR3 covers 14 residues. In nucleotides, the CDR3 is TGTGCCAGCAGCCAAGACCACGGGGCCTACGAGCAGTACTTC. Its protein is CASSQDHGAYEQYF.

The rearrangement joins TRBV11-2 to TRBJ2-5; 8 positions agree with TRBD2. This CDR3 has 17 residues. Germline trimming cut 1 base from V and 6 bases from J; bases unmatched to any gene: 13. Germline values: CDR1 SGHAT, CDR2 FQNNGV. The CDR3 is CASSLVGAAGATQTQYF. The CDR3 bases are TGTGCCAGCAGCTTAGTAGGGGCAGCGGGGGCTACCCAGACCCAGTACTTC.

V is TRBV19 and J is TRBJ1-5, with 8 bases matching TRBD1. Losses at the gene ends were 4 bases for V and 6 bases for J; bases not matched to a gene: 17. CDR1 LNHDA and CDR2 SQIVND come from the germline V gene (reference sequence). The CDR3 contains 18 residues. The CDR3, as DNA: TGTGCCAGTAGTACATCCCCAGCCGGGACAGGTCACGGTCAGCCCCAGCATTTT. Its translation is CASSTSPAGTGHGQPQHF.

The V and J genes are TRBV10-3 and TRBJ2-5, with 9 bases aligning to TRBD1. The V gene's germline CDR1 is ENHRY and CDR2 SYGVKD. Trimming at V came to 9 bases and at J to 2 bases, leaving 7 bases not matched to a gene. CDR3 size: 14 residues. The DNA of the CDR3 is TGTGCCATTTCGACAGGGGGGGTTCAAGAGACCCAGTACTTC. Protein product: CAISTGGVQETQYF.

The V call is TRBV11-3, the J call TRBJ1-6; D gene uncertain. Per the germline V gene, CDR1 is SGHNT and CDR2 is YENEEA. V was pared by 4 bases and J by 16 bases, with 20 bases between. The CDR3 loop spans 14 amino acids. The CDR3 region is CASSSAPTAGWLHF. CDR3 sequence (DNA): TGTGCCAGCAGCTCGGCCCCGACGGCAGGTTGGCTCCACTTT.

The V and J genes are TRBV7-3 and TRBJ1-1, with TRBD1 identical over 7 bases. Germline assignment: CDR1 SGHTA and CDR2 FQGTGA. This CDR3 has 16 residues. Trimming took 1 base from V and 0 from J; bases not matched to a gene: 5. CDR3 nucleotide sequence: TGTGCCAGCAGCTTAATGGCAGGGGGAATGAACACTGAAGCTTTCTTT. This sequence encodes CASSLMAGGMNTEAFF.

The chain has TRBV19 and TRBJ2-3, with TRBD1 matching over 9 bases. Germline-derived CDR1 and CDR2 are LNHDA and SQIVND (reference sequence). Trimming took 7 bases from V and 6 from J; bases not matched to a gene: 14. This CDR3 comprises 16 residues. The CDR3 DNA reads TGTGCCAGTACCCCATATATAGGGACAGGGCCCGATACGCAGTATTTT. The encoded protein is CASTPYIGTGPDTQYF.

This chain uses TRBV6-5 with TRBJ1-2, with TRBD1 as a possible D gene (6 bases). V lost 8 bases, J lost 5 bases, and 18 bases lay in between. The germline gives CDR1 MNHEY, CDR2 SVGAGI. This CDR3 is 14 amino acids long. CDR3 protein: CASREAGAFYGYTF. The CDR3 DNA is TGTGCCAGCCGCGAGGCGGGGGCCTTTTATGGCTACACCTTC.

This chain connects TRBV12-3 or TRBV12-4 to TRBJ2-7; D perhaps matches TRBD1 (6 bases). The V and J ends lost 2 bases and 7 bases respectively, with 9 bases between them. The CDR3 runs 12 residues. CDR3 sequence reads: CASSLPRGEQYF. In DNA, the CDR3 is TGTGCCAGCAGTTTACCCAGGGGAGAGCAGTACTTC.

The chain couples TRBV6-5 to TRBJ1-5, with D perhaps TRBD1 (5 bases). The CDR3 sequence is 13 residues long. Germline V CDR1 and CDR2: MNHEY, SVGAGI. Trimming took off 6 bases at V and 5 bases at J, with 11 bases between the two ends. CDR3 sequence reads: CASSPDSYQPQHF. The CDR3 bases are TGTGCCAGCAGCCCCGACAGCTATCAGCCCCAGCATTTT.

This clone came up many times. The chain uses TRBV18 and TRBJ2-1; 7 bases are shared with TRBD2. With 4 bases clipped from V and 2 bases from J, the junction kept 14 bases outside the gene matches. CDR3 length: 18 amino acids. Germline V gives CDR1 KGHSH, CDR2 LQKENI. CDR3 residues: CASSRKTSTGAAYNEQFF. The CDR3 bases are TGTGCCAGCTCACGGAAGACTAGCACCGGGGCGGCCTACAATGAGCAGTTCTTC.

This chain links TRBV6-5 with TRBJ1-6; unclear D gene. V was cut by 8 bases and J by 0 bases, with 8 bases left in between. The germline V gene has CDR1 MNHEY and CDR2 SVGAGI. CDR3 length equals 14 residues. CDR3 protein: CASSGSSYNSPLHF. In DNA, the CDR3 is TGTGCCAGCTCTGGGAGCTCCTATAATTCACCCCTCCACTTT.

This clone has a single count. The rearrangement links TRBV29-1 to TRBJ1-2; TRBD1 might be the D (5 bases). The germline V gene has CDR1 SQVTM and CDR2 ANQGSEA. Trimming stripped 7 bases from V and 0 bases from J, with 21 bases between. The CDR3 loop spans 16 amino acids. The CDR3 region is CSGWRLDGGANYGYTF. The CDR3 DNA follows: TGCAGCGGATGGAGATTAGACGGGGGAGCTAACTATGGCTACACCTTC.

This chain uses TRBV27 with TRBJ1-4; maybe TRBD1 (5 bases). Trimming left V 6 bases short and J 0 bases short, with 11 bases between. CDR3 length: 15 residues. CDR1 and CDR2 from the germline V gene are MNHEY and SMNVEV (reference sequence). This CDR3 reads CASSRQRATNEKLFF. In nucleotides, the CDR3 is TGTGCCAGCAGCCGACAGCGCGCAACTAATGAAAAACTGTTTTTT.

This CDR3 reads CASSPSSGGLIQNTQYF. The CDR3 bases are TGTGCCAGCAGCCCGTCTAGCGGGGGCCTTATCCAGAATACGCAGTATTTT. The rearrangement joins TRBV7-8 to TRBJ2-3, with 10 bases that match TRBD2. After removal of 5 bases from V and 7 bases from J, the junction contained 15 bases not matched to a gene. The CDR3 totals 17 residues. Germline assignment: CDR1 SGHVS and CDR2 FQNEAQ.

This clone was recorded only once. The V call is TRBV7-2, the J call TRBJ2-1; 13 bases are shared with TRBD2. Trimming cost V 7 bases and J 8 bases; bases outside gene matches: 8. The CDR3 covers 15 residues. Germline V CDR1 and CDR2: SGHTA, FQGNSA. This CDR3 is CASNLLAGGLDEQFF. The CDR3 DNA follows: TGTGCCAGCAACCTACTAGCGGGGGGGCTAGATGAGCAGTTCTTC.

The chain joins TRBV2 to TRBJ1-2; 8 bases align to TRBD1. This CDR3 has 14 residues. Trimming cost V 6 bases and J 3 bases; bases outside gene matches: 6. CDR1 SNHLY and CDR2 FYNNEI come from the germline V gene. CDR3 residues: CASSPRGRDYGYTF. For the CDR3, the DNA is TGTGCCAGCAGCCCCAGGGGGCGCGACTATGGCTACACCTTC.